This TCR beta chain was identified in a study of Graves' ophthalmopathy and Graves' hyperthyroidism. Overall study results and limits: Blood samples also showed most expanded thyroid clonotypes exceeding 0.001 frequency. With roughly 65% sensitivity and 72% to 85% specificity, the model predicted ophthalmopathy progression.

The sample holds many counts of this clonotype. Its specificity is unknown. Scientists amplified the TCR beta CDR3 regions from RNA transcripts. After a first-round RT-PCR with HTBI primers, a second-round multiplex PCR was run. MiXCR, run by TCRdb on the multiplex PCR reads, gives a single entry per CDR3 protein. The sample shows some 410,000 distinct CDR3 sequences, around 20% of them seen only once. Where ophthalmopathy was absent within 18 months of follow-up, hyperthyroidism was stable. Uncontrolled infections, pregnancy, lactation or other autoimmune diseases led to patient exclusion. The CDR3 is made up of 14 amino acids. The ends were cut back, 0 bases at V and 4 bases at J, with 9 bases in the middle. Germline V lookup: CDR1 SGHTA, CDR2 FQGNSA.

The sample comprised peripheral blood. This sequence joins TRBV7-2 and TRBJ2-5; no definite D call. This receptor was taken from a woman aged 18 to 35 with stable Graves' hyperthyroidism. CDR3 region: CASSLAGLGETQYF. CDR3 coding DNA: TGTGCCAGCAGCTTAGCAGGGTTAGGAGAGACCCAGTACTTC.